What follows are 21 T cell receptor beta chains derived from one specimen sequenced in a study of T cell responses to AZD1222 COVID-19 vaccine. Measured with immunoSEQ multiplex PCR; TCRdb has only the in-frame clones, and not every one. The sample shows approximately 71,000 clones, about nine tenths of them seen only once. Sequencing used peripheral blood, obtained on day 0 of AZD1222 vaccination. The receptors derive from an adult in good health.

The chain employs TRBV5-8 and TRBJ2-1, with TRBD2 matching 10 bases. The CDR3 is 15 residues long. The germline CDR1 and CDR2 sequences are SGHTS and YDEGEE. The ends lost 1 base at V and 8 bases at J; junction bases unmatched: 6. CDR3 sequence: CASSLSGRADDEQFF. CDR3 in DNA: TGTGCCAGCAGCTTGAGCGGGAGGGCCGACGATGAGCAGTTCTTC. The full variable domain, with the rest looked up from reference TRBV5-8 and TRBJ2-1, is EAGVTQSPTHLIKTRGQQATLRCSPISGHTSVYWYQQALGLGLQFLLWYDEGEERNRGNFPPRFSGRQFPNYSSELNVNALELEDSALYLCASSLSGRADDEQFFGPGTRLTVL.

This chain links TRBV7-7 with TRBJ2-7; 8 bases match TRBD2. The CDR3 loop spans 14 amino acids. Germline V gene sequence: CDR1 SSHAT, CDR2 FNYEAQ (reference sequence). The CDR3 protein is CAGSISGGASEQYF. In nucleotides, the CDR3 is TGTGCTGGCAGCATAAGCGGGGGAGCGAGCGAGCAGTACTTC.

This clone was counted only a few times. The chain carries TRBV4-1 and TRBJ2-5, with 7 bases matching TRBD1. Germline trimming cut 5 bases from V and 7 bases from J; bases unmatched to any gene: 7. This CDR3 is 13 amino acids long. Germline CDR1 is MGHRA and CDR2 is YSYEKL. The CDR3 sequence: CASSSRTGGTQYF. In DNA form, the CDR3 reads TGCGCCAGCAGCTCTCGGACAGGTGGGACCCAGTACTTC.

The CDR3 nucleotides read TGTGCCAGCAGTCGGGACAGGGATGAAAAACTGTTTTTT. This gives the protein CASSRDRDEKLFF. V and J are TRBV6-4 and TRBJ1-4; TRBD1 agrees at 9 bases. This CDR3 is built from 13 residues. Germline assignment: CDR1 MRHNA and CDR2 SNTAGT. V trimming: 5 bases; J trimming: 6 bases; junction bases outside the gene matches: 1.

The rearrangement links TRBV11-2 to TRBJ2-1; D is possibly TRBD2 (5 bases). The CDR3 has 14 residues. The V gene's germline CDR1 is SGHAT and CDR2 FQNNGV. V shed 4 bases and J shed 4 bases, with 11 bases lying between them. CDR3 residues: CASSSIRGYNEQFF. CDR3 DNA: TGTGCCAGCAGCTCAATACGAGGGTACAATGAGCAGTTCTTC.

The table lists this clone with many counts. The V gene is TRBV2, the J gene TRBJ2-2; TRBD2 matches 7 bases. The trim removed 6 bases at V and 6 bases at J, leaving 4 bases unmatched. The CDR3 has 13 residues. Germline CDR1 SNHLY, CDR2 FYNNEI. The CDR3 region has the DNA TGTGCCAGCAGGCTAGCGGAAGCCGGGGAGCTGTTTTTT. The encoded protein is CASRLAEAGELFF.

The chain is built from TRBV7-9 and TRBJ1-1; 8 bases map to TRBD1. The CDR3 loop spans 15 amino acids. CDR1 SEHNR and CDR2 FQNEAQ come from the germline V gene (reference sequence). V was clipped by 7 bases and J by 1 base; unmatched bases: 8. For the CDR3, the DNA is TGTGCCAGCACCAATATTGGGACAGGGAACACTGAAGCTTTCTTT. Residues: CASTNIGTGNTEAFF.

This sequence joins TRBV2 and TRBJ2-6; a weak D match, TRBD2 (7 bases). Germline V gene lookup returns CDR1 SNHLY and CDR2 FYNNEI. Trimming took 3 bases from V and 0 from J, leaving 15 bases between them. This CDR3 is built from 18 residues. The CDR3, as DNA: TGTGCCAGCAGTGAGTGGGGGGGCCTGAGCTCTGGGGCCAACGTCCTGACTTTC. This encodes CASSEWGGLSSGANVLTF.

The chain combines TRBV19 with TRBJ2-3, with D possibly TRBD1 on 8 matching bases. The CDR3 covers 16 residues. V lost 4 bases to trimming and J lost 3 bases, with 17 bases between them. Germline loops: CDR1 LNHDA, CDR2 SQIVND (reference sequence). The CDR3 spells CASSKPQGGRTDTQYF. CDR3 in DNA: TGTGCCAGTAGTAAGCCACAGGGGGGGCGTACAGATACGCAGTATTTT.

The chain has TRBV3-1 (or the pseudogene TRBV3-2) and TRBJ1-1; possible D gene TRBD1, 5 bases. Trimming cost V 1 base and J 1 base, with 22 bases left between them. Germline lookup yields CDR1 LGHDT and CDR2 YNNKEL (reference sequence). There are 19 residues in the CDR3. The chain's CDR3 is CASSQVGVHGGLANTEAFF. For the CDR3, the DNA is TGTGCCAGCAGCCAAGTAGGTGTACACGGGGGGTTGGCGAACACTGAAGCTTTCTTT.

This chain connects TRBV5-1 to TRBJ2-1; 9 nucleotides agree with TRBD2. The length of the CDR3 is 15 residues. Trimming took 6 bases from V and 5 from J; bases not matched to a gene: 9. Per the germline V gene, CDR1 is SGHRS and CDR2 is YFSETQ. The CDR3 here is CASTVTSGTHNEQFF. The DNA of the CDR3 is TGCGCCAGCACCGTGACTAGCGGCACCCACAATGAGCAGTTCTTC.

This chain joins TRBV7-2 and TRBJ1-2; 7 bases are shared with TRBD1. V gave up 5 bases and J gave up 4 bases; unmatched junction bases: 19. Looked up from germline, CDR1 is SGHTA and CDR2 is FQGNSA. The CDR3 runs 18 residues. This CDR3 is CASSPRPGQTQYFYGYTF. CDR3 nucleotides: TGTGCCAGCAGCCCCCGCCCGGGACAGACCCAGTATTTCTATGGCTACACCTTC.

The chain links TRBV28 to TRBJ1-2, with D perhaps TRBD1 (5 bases). CDR3 size: 15 residues. Germline loops: CDR1 MDHEN, CDR2 SYDVKM. Trimming removed 6 bases at V and 2 bases at J, with 16 bases between. CDR3 coding DNA: TGTGCCAGCAGAACTATCCGGGACGTAAACTATGGCTACACCTTC. Encoded protein: CASRTIRDVNYGYTF.

The chain has TRBV29-1 and TRBJ2-7; D uncertain. The CDR3 consists of 12 residues. Germline V CDR1 and CDR2: SQVTM, ANQGSEA. Deletions cut 3 bases from V and 0 bases from J, with 6 bases between. The CDR3 DNA sequence: TGCAGCGTTGAGGGCCCCTCCTACGAGCAGTACTTC. Its translation: CSVEGPSYEQYF.

This clone was observed a few times. The CDR3 coding sequence is TGCGCCAGCAGCTTGGCCGGGCTGATCACAGATACGCAGTATTTT. Translating gives CASSLAGLITDTQYF. The rearrangement joins TRBV5-1 to TRBJ2-3, with D unclear. The CDR3 contains 15 residues. CDR1 and CDR2 from the germline V gene are SGHRS and YFSETQ. Trimming removed 0 bases from V and 2 bases from J, with 10 bases in between.

The rearrangement uses TRBV23-1 and TRBJ2-3, with 10 bases fitting TRBD1. TRBV23-1 is identified as an open reading frame with a role that is uncertain. This CDR3 contains 16 residues. J gave up 6 bases and V 2 bases, and 8 bases lay outside the gene matches. The CDR3: CASSQPWTGGGDTQYF. CDR3 coding DNA: TGCGCCAGCAGTCAACCCTGGACAGGGGGTGGGGATACGCAGTATTTT.

This chain joins TRBV6-5 and TRBJ1-1; D is unresolved. Germline lookup yields CDR1 MNHEY and CDR2 SVGAGI. Trimming removed 2 bases from V and 0 bases from J, with 10 bases in between. The CDR3 runs to 15 residues. The CDR3 DNA reads as TGTGCCAGCAGTTACCAGCCGGGGATGAACACTGAAGCTTTCTTT. Its protein is CASSYQPGMNTEAFF.

V is TRBV6-2 or TRBV6-3 and J is TRBJ1-2; TRBD1 matches at 7 bases. Germline V gives CDR1 MNHEY, CDR2 SVGEGT. The CDR3 loop spans 13 amino acids. V shed 4 bases, J shed 3 bases, and the junction held 2 bases outside the gene matches. In DNA form, the CDR3 reads TGTGCCAGCAGTTCCACAGGGGACTATGGCTACACCTTC. Translating it yields CASSSTGDYGYTF.

The rearrangement joins TRBV7-2 to TRBJ2-7, with a possible D match to TRBD1 (6 bases). This CDR3 has 17 residues. CDR1 is SGHTA, CDR2 FQGNSA, per germline. Trimming left V 4 bases short and J 1 base short, with 20 bases between. CDR3: CASSSSQGPESSYEQYF. The CDR3 bases are TGTGCCAGCAGCTCTTCACAGGGTCCCGAGTCTTCCTACGAGCAGTACTTC.

The V call is TRBV6-6, the J call TRBJ2-2; the match to TRBD2 covers 7 bases. This CDR3 is 13 amino acids long. V was pared by 7 bases and J by 3 bases, with 2 bases of the junction left unmatched. The V gene's germline CDR1 is MNHNY and CDR2 SVGAGI (reference sequence). The chain's CDR3 is CASKRGDTGELFF. The CDR3 region has the DNA TGTGCCAGCAAACGGGGGGACACCGGGGAGCTGTTTTTT.

The chain couples TRBV5-1 to TRBJ1-2, with a tentative D call TRBD1 (5 bases). Germline CDR1 and CDR2: SGHRS and YFSETQ. Trimming pared 4 bases from V and 4 bases from J, leaving 14 bases between. The CDR3 is made up of 14 amino acids. The CDR3 DNA is TGCGCCAGCAGCGATGCAGGGCTAGGCTATGGCTACACCTTC. This translates into CASSDAGLGYGYTF.